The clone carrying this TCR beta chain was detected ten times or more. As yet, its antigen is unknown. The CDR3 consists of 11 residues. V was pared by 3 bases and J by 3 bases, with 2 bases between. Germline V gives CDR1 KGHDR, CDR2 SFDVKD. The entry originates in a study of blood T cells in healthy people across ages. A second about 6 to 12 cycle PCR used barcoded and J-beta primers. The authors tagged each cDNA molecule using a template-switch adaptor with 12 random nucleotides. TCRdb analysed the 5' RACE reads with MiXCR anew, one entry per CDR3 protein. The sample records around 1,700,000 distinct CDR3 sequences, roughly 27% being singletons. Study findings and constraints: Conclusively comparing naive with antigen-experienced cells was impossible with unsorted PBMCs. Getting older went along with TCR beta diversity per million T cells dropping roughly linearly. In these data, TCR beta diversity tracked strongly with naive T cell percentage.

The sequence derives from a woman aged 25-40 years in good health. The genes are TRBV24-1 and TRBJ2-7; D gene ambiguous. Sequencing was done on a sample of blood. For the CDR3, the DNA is TGTGCCACCAGTGATCGCTACGAGCAGTACTTC. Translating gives CATSDRYEQYF.